The 21 T cell receptor beta chains below come from one sample, sequenced in a study of OX40 agonist ivuxolimab in advanced cancers. Here immunoSEQ multiplex PCR was the method, and the copy in TCRdb shows in-frame clones only, minus some. The repertoire has over 70,000 clones, approximately 90% of them found once; the top ten carry around 0.51%. The material sequenced was CD4+ or CD8+ T cells sorted from blood, taken in a trial of the OX40 agonist ivuxolimab. These receptors all come from an adult with an advanced solid tumor such as melanoma, head and neck, liver or kidney cancer.

V is TRBV2 and J is TRBJ2-7; 14 positions match TRBD2. This CDR3 is built from 17 residues. J lost 0 bases, V lost 5 bases, and 6 bases had no gene match. Germline values: CDR1 SNHLY, CDR2 FYNNEI. The CDR3 loop is CASSWTSGRTSSYEQYF. The CDR3 DNA sequence: TGTGCCAGCAGTTGGACTAGCGGGAGGACCAGCTCCTACGAGCAGTACTTC. Supplemented by reference TRBV2 and TRBJ2-7, the full variable domain reads EPEVTQTPSHQVTQMGQEVILRCVPISNHLYFYWYRQILGQKVEFLVSFYNNEISEKSEIFDDQFSVERPDGSNFTLKIRSTKLEDSAMYFCASSWTSGRTSSYEQYFGPGTRLTVT.

This clone was detected once. V and J are TRBV5-1 and TRBJ2-1; the D is unclear. Per germline, CDR1 SGHRS and CDR2 YFSETQ. This CDR3 is 16 amino acids long. Trimming shortened V by 3 bases and J by 0 bases, and 13 bases separated the two germline ends. The CDR3: CASSYDPSSSYNEQFF. The DNA for the CDR3 is TGCGCCAGCAGCTATGACCCTTCCAGCTCCTACAATGAGCAGTTCTTC.

CDR3 in amino acids: CASSLAAGTETQYF. The CDR3 nucleotides are TGTGCCAGCAGCTTAGCGGCAGGGACGGAGACCCAGTACTTC. The chain couples TRBV7-9 to TRBJ2-5; D is possibly TRBD1 or TRBD2 (5 bases each). CDR3 length: 14 amino acids. Germline V gives CDR1 SEHNR, CDR2 FQNEAQ (reference sequence). Trimming pared 0 bases from V and 5 bases from J, leaving 10 bases between. Combining the CDR3 with reference TRBV7-9 and TRBJ2-5 gives the whole variable domain DTGVSQNPRHKITKRGQNVTFRCDPISEHNRLYWYRQTLGQGPEFLTYFQNEAQLEKSRLLSDRFSAERPKGSFSTLEIQRTEQGDSAMYLCASSLAAGTETQYFGPGTRLLVL.

The chain joins TRBV29-1 to TRBJ2-3; D unclear. V shed 4 bases and J shed 3 bases, with 8 bases lying between them. The CDR3 totals 12 residues. The germline V gene encodes CDR1 SQVTM and CDR2 ANQGSEA. The CDR3 region has the DNA TGCAGCGTTGCCCCCAATACAGATACGCAGTATTTT. This sequence encodes CSVAPNTDTQYF.

The chain links TRBV10-1 to TRBJ2-7; D is uncertain. Germline loops: CDR1 WNHNN, CDR2 SYGVQD (reference sequence). V dropped 4 bases and J dropped 6 bases, with 13 bases sitting between them. The CDR3 contains 13 residues. The CDR3, as DNA: TGCGCCAGCAGTGTGAACAGCTTAGGCGAGCAGTACTTC. It is translated as CASSVNSLGEQYF.

This sequence joins TRBV11-2 and TRBJ2-7; D gene unclear. The V end was cut by 4 bases, the J end by 5 bases, with 12 bases between. Germline assignment: CDR1 SGHAT and CDR2 FQNNGV. The CDR3 spans 13 residues. In nucleotides, the CDR3 is TGTGCCAGCAGCTCCCCCTCAAGAAACGAGCAGTACTTC. The encoded protein is CASSSPSRNEQYF.

The CDR3 loop is CASSQPQGGRNYGYTF. The CDR3 DNA sequence: TGCGCCAGCAGCCAACCTCAGGGGGGCAGAAACTATGGCTACACCTTC. The chain links TRBV4-1 to TRBJ1-2; TRBD1 matches at 7 bases. The germline gives CDR1 MGHRA, CDR2 YSYEKL. The trim removed 2 bases at V and 2 bases at J, leaving 8 bases unmatched. CDR3 length: 16 amino acids.

This clone appeared once. The rearrangement uses TRBV19 and TRBJ2-3, with 8 nucleotides matching TRBD2. The CDR3 length is 17 residues. Trimming cost V 3 bases and J 4 bases; bases outside gene matches: 12. The germline V gene encodes CDR1 LNHDA and CDR2 SQIVND (reference sequence). Here the CDR3 reads CASSMSLVAGKSDTQYF. Here the CDR3 DNA reads TGTGCCAGTAGTATGTCCCTCGTAGCGGGAAAGTCAGATACGCAGTATTTT.

CDR3 loop: CASSLGQTGELFF. The CDR3 bases are TGTGCCAGCAGCTTAGGACAAACCGGGGAGCTGTTTTTT. The chain has TRBV7-3 and TRBJ2-2, with a possible D match to TRBD1 (5 bases). Germline V gives CDR1 SGHTA, CDR2 FQGTGA. V was trimmed by 2 bases and J by 5 bases, leaving 6 bases between them. The CDR3 runs to 13 residues.

The chain joins TRBV7-2 to TRBJ2-1; 12 positions match TRBD2. Germline CDR1 SGHTA, CDR2 FQGNSA. The CDR3 consists of 17 residues. Trimming at V came to 5 bases and at J to 8 bases, leaving 13 bases not matched to a gene. The CDR3 bases are TGTGCCAGCAGCCCCAGACTAGCGGGAGACCTGGTCCATGAGCAGTTCTTC. Its translation: CASSPRLAGDLVHEQFF.

The V and J genes are TRBV28 and TRBJ2-7; 12 bases map to TRBD2. Unmatched junction bases numbered 16, after V lost 6 bases and J lost 7 bases. CDR1 MDHEN and CDR2 SYDVKM come from the germline V gene. The CDR3 runs 17 residues. The CDR3 sequence: CASSLWNLAGGPGEQYF. For the CDR3, the DNA is TGTGCCAGCAGCCTCTGGAATCTAGCGGGAGGGCCAGGGGAGCAGTACTTC.

The sample holds one count of this clone. V is TRBV5-1 and J is TRBJ2-2; no reliable D call. Trimming took off 4 bases at V and 4 bases at J, with 17 bases between the two ends. CDR1 and CDR2 (germline): SGHRS, YFSETQ. The CDR3 is made up of 16 amino acids. The CDR3 DNA reads TGCGCCAGCAGCACCGCCTCGGGCCGGTTCACCGGGGAGCTGTTTTTT. Residues: CASSTASGRFTGELFF. Full variable domain (rest looked up from reference TRBV5-1 and TRBJ2-2): KAGVTQTPRYLIKTRGQQVTLSCSPISGHRSVSWYQQTPGQGLQFLFEYFSETQRNKGNFPGRFSGRQFSNSRSEMNVSTLELGDSALYLCASSTASGRFTGELFFGEGSRLTVL.

The CDR3 protein is CAWSRVSRQGKYEQYF. The CDR3 DNA sequence: TGTGCCTGGAGTCGAGTGAGTCGACAGGGAAAGTACGAGCAGTACTTC. The V gene is TRBV30, the J gene TRBJ2-7; 7 nucleotides match TRBD1. Trimming removed 2 bases from V and 4 bases from J; junction bases left unmatched: 14. Germline CDR1 is GTSNPN and CDR2 is SVGIG (reference sequence). The CDR3 is made up of 16 amino acids.

This chain uses TRBV7-3 with TRBJ2-1; tentatively, D is TRBD2 (6 bases). Trimming cost V 3 bases and J 8 bases, with 17 bases left between them. The CDR3 contains 15 residues. The germline CDR1 and CDR2 sequences are SGHTA and FQGTGA. CDR3: CASSLMRGLQHEQFF. As DNA, the CDR3 is TGTGCCAGCAGCTTGATGCGGGGATTACAACATGAGCAGTTCTTC. The full variable domain, in which reference TRBV7-3 and TRBJ2-1 provide the parts outside the CDR3, is GAGVSQTPSNKVTEKGKYVELRCDPISGHTALYWYRQSLGQGPEFLIYFQGTGAADDSGLPNDRFFAVRPEGSVSTLKIQRTERGDSAVYLCASSLMRGLQHEQFFGPGTRLTVL.

This clone was detected only once. The chain combines TRBV6-6 with TRBJ2-7, with a tentative D call TRBD1 (5 bases). CDR3 size: 12 residues. V dropped 2 bases and J dropped 8 bases, with 10 bases sitting between them. In germline, CDR1 is MNHNY, CDR2 SVGAGI (reference sequence). The CDR3 DNA sequence: TGTGCCAGCAGTTACAGGGGCGAGAAGCAGTACTTC. Amino acid sequence: CASSYRGEKQYF.

V gene TRBV7-2 combines with J gene TRBJ2-3; 8 bases match TRBD2. The CDR3 is made up of 16 amino acids. With 1 base clipped from V and 5 bases from J, the junction kept 8 bases outside the gene matches. The germline gives CDR1 SGHTA, CDR2 FQGNSA. The CDR3 protein is CASSLGLTSVGDTQYF. CDR3 DNA: TGTGCCAGCAGCTTAGGGTTGACTAGCGTGGGAGATACGCAGTATTTT.

This chain links TRBV5-6 with TRBJ2-2; 10 bases match TRBD1. The germline V gene has CDR1 SGHDT and CDR2 YYEEEE. V trimming: 4 bases; J trimming: 5 bases; junction bases outside the gene matches: 5. This CDR3 spans 15 amino acids. Written as DNA, the CDR3 is TGTGCCAGCAGCACGGACAGGGGGGGAACCGGGGAGCTGTTTTTT. Translating gives CASSTDRGGTGELFF.

J is TRBJ2-2 and V is TRBV18; 8 bases line up with TRBD2. The CDR3 has 18 amino acids. CDR1 KGHSH and CDR2 LQKENI come from the germline V gene. The V and J ends lost 8 bases and 2 bases, in that order; junction bases with no gene match: 16. CDR3 protein: CASKHGISAGVNTGELFF. CDR3 bases: TGTGCCAGCAAACATGGGATTTCAGCGGGAGTCAACACCGGGGAGCTGTTTTTT.

This clone was recorded only once. The genes are TRBV19 and TRBJ2-1; TRBD1 aligns across 12 bases. The ends lost 3 bases at V and 9 bases at J; junction bases unmatched: 6. This CDR3 is built from 15 residues. Germline loops: CDR1 LNHDA, CDR2 SQIVND (reference sequence). The CDR3 spells CASSIPGTGGLEQFF. DNA for the CDR3: TGTGCCAGTAGTATCCCTGGGACAGGGGGCCTTGAGCAGTTCTTC.

The chain recombines TRBV6-1 with TRBJ1-2; 11 bases align to TRBD1. J lost 4 bases, V lost 6 bases, and 4 bases had no gene match. This CDR3 comprises 14 residues. CDR1 is MNHNS, CDR2 SASEGT, per germline. The CDR3 is CASRDRGLVYGYTF. The CDR3 bases are TGTGCCAGCAGGGACAGGGGGCTCGTCTATGGCTACACCTTC.

The chain combines TRBV19 with TRBJ1-1, with 7 nucleotides matching TRBD1. The V gene's germline CDR1 is LNHDA and CDR2 SQIVND (reference sequence). The CDR3 has 15 amino acids. Trimming at V came to 3 bases and at J to 3 bases, leaving 7 bases not matched to a gene. This CDR3 reads CASSISHRGHTEAFF. CDR3 DNA sequence: TGTGCCAGTAGTATTTCTCACAGGGGACACACTGAAGCTTTCTTT.